The 25 T cell receptor beta chains given below trace back to one sample, sequenced in a study of shared clonotypes between healthy human individuals. The repertoire was sequenced with immunoSEQ multiplex PCR; TCRdb's copy has only in-frame clones and lacks some. The sample shows hundreds of thousands of clones, less than 98% of them seen only once. The sample taken for sequencing was naive CD4+ T cells sorted from blood. Sample subset: CD45RA+ positively selected. These receptor sequences come from a woman in her thirties in good health.

The chain employs TRBV5-5 and TRBJ1-4; no definite D call. Germline V CDR1 and CDR2: SGHKS, YYEKEE (reference sequence). The CDR3 consists of 15 residues. Trimming stripped 3 bases from V and 5 bases from J, with 14 bases between. Here the CDR3 DNA reads TGTGCCAGCAGCTCGGACCCAGGCCCAAATGAAAAACTGTTTTTT. It is translated as CASSSDPGPNEKLFF. The variable domain in full, completed from reference TRBV5-5 and TRBJ1-4, reads DAGVTQSPTHLIKTRGQQVTLRCSPISGHKSVSWYQQVLGQGPQFIFQYYEKEERGRGNFPDRFSARQFPNYSSELNVNALLLGDSALYLCASSSDPGPNEKLFFGSGTQLSVL.

This clone was counted a single time. The sample holds other DNA sequences that translate to the same CDR3. The J gene is TRBJ2-1, the V gene TRBV5-1, with 9 bases identical to TRBD2. V shed 0 bases, J shed 5 bases, and the junction held 3 bases outside the gene matches. The CDR3 is 15 amino acids. The germline V gene encodes CDR1 SGHRS and CDR2 YFSETQ. The CDR3 region has the DNA TGCGCCAGCAGCTTGGGTCTAGCGGGGCACAATGAGCAGTTCTTC. Encoded protein: CASSLGLAGHNEQFF.

The chain has TRBV27 and TRBJ2-7; TRBD1 matches 7 bases. The CDR3 contains 15 residues. V lost 5 bases, J lost 0 bases, and 7 bases stayed unmatched. From germline, CDR1 is MNHEY and CDR2 SMNVEV (reference sequence). The CDR3 region is CASSGTAISSYEQYF. The CDR3 DNA reads as TGTGCCAGCAGTGGGACAGCAATAAGCTCCTACGAGCAGTACTTC.

This sequence joins TRBV4-2 and TRBJ2-5; D remains unclear. CDR1 is LGHNA, CDR2 YNFKEQ, per germline. Between the trimmed V and J ends, which lost 1 base and 1 base, there was a span of 16 bases. CDR3 length: 17 amino acids. CDR3 nucleotides: TGTGCCAGCAGCCAAGTTGGAACGGGCGGATCCCAAGAGACCCAGTACTTC. Translating it yields CASSQVGTGGSQETQYF.

The chain recombines TRBV11-2 with TRBJ2-3, with 13 nucleotides matching TRBD2. The CDR3 sequence is 19 residues long. V lost 3 bases and J lost 6; bases outside the gene matches: 15. CDR1 and CDR2 from the germline V gene are SGHAT and FQNNGV. The CDR3 protein is CASSFGWGTSGIPGDTQYF. The CDR3 DNA reads TGTGCCAGCAGCTTTGGTTGGGGGACTAGCGGGATCCCGGGGGATACGCAGTATTTT.

The chain links TRBV5-1 to TRBJ2-7; 7 positions match TRBD1. The trim removed 4 bases at V and 6 bases at J, leaving 10 bases unmatched. This CDR3 spans 14 amino acids. Germline CDR1 and CDR2: SGHRS and YFSETQ. The CDR3 reads CASSRSGQSVEQYF. In DNA form, the CDR3 reads TGCGCCAGCAGCCGATCGGGACAGTCGGTCGAGCAGTACTTC.

The J gene is TRBJ2-1, the V gene TRBV10-3; TRBD2 agrees at 13 bases. This CDR3 is 16 amino acids long. CDR1 is ENHRY, CDR2 SYGVKD, per germline. Trimming removed 5 bases from V and 7 bases from J; junction bases left unmatched: 8. The chain's CDR3 is CAISKGLAGVGNEQFF. Written as DNA, the CDR3 is TGTGCCATCAGTAAAGGACTAGCGGGAGTTGGAAATGAGCAGTTCTTC.

About this clone: The sample carries other DNA sequences with the same CDR3. The rearrangement joins TRBV28 to TRBJ1-5; the D is unclear. V lost 3 bases to trimming and J lost 4 bases, with 4 bases between them. This CDR3 has 12 residues. Germline V lookup: CDR1 MDHEN, CDR2 SYDVKM. Here the CDR3 DNA reads TGTGCCAGCAGTTTCGGGAATCAGCCCCAGCATTTT. Protein: CASSFGNQPQHF.

The chain employs TRBV7-9 and TRBJ2-3; the D is unclear. Germline CDR1 SEHNR, CDR2 FQNEAQ (reference sequence). V was pared by 2 bases and J by 3 bases, with 3 bases between. This CDR3 is 12 amino acids long. CDR3 coding DNA: TGTGCCAGCAGCTTATTTACAGATACGCAGTATTTT. Encoded protein: CASSLFTDTQYF.

The gene calls are TRBV20-1 and TRBJ2-7; D is unresolved. V gave up 7 bases and J gave up 7 bases, with 14 bases separating them. This CDR3 has 11 amino acids. Germline CDR1 and CDR2: DFQATT and SNEGSKA (reference sequence). The CDR3 protein is CSGVYLREQYF. CDR3 DNA sequence: TGCAGTGGGGTCTACCTCAGGGAGCAGTACTTC.

The chain combines TRBV14 with TRBJ2-5; the D gene is possibly TRBD1 (6 bases). The CDR3 spans 13 residues. Germline V gene sequence: CDR1 SGHDN, CDR2 FVKESK. V lost 5 bases, J lost 5 bases, and 12 bases lay in between. CDR3 protein: CASSYQGTETQYF. In DNA form, the CDR3 reads TGTGCCAGCAGCTATCAGGGGACGGAGACCCAGTACTTC.

This chain connects TRBV7-2 to TRBJ1-5; 9 bases match TRBD1. This CDR3 contains 15 residues. Germline loops: CDR1 SGHTA, CDR2 FQGNSA. With V trimmed by 5 bases and J by 6 bases, 8 bases remained unmatched. The CDR3 nucleotides read TGTGCCAGCAGCCCCGACTGGACAGGGGCTCAGCCCCAGCATTTT. This sequence encodes CASSPDWTGAQPQHF. The variable domain in full, completed from reference TRBV7-2 and TRBJ1-5, reads GAGVSQSPSNKVTEKGKDVELRCDPISGHTALYWYRQSLGQGLEFLIYFQGNSAPDKSGLPSDRFSAERTGGSVSTLTIQRTQQEDSAVYLCASSPDWTGAQPQHFGDGTRLSIL.

The V and J genes are TRBV10-1 and TRBJ2-7, with 9 nucleotides matching TRBD2. The ends lost 6 bases at V and 10 bases at J; junction bases unmatched: 10. CDR1 is WNHNN, CDR2 SYGVQD, per germline (reference sequence). The CDR3 is made up of 13 amino acids. The CDR3 here is CASRPSREGLQYF. Here the CDR3 DNA reads TGCGCCAGCAGGCCTTCGCGGGAGGGCCTACAGTACTTC.

The chain combines TRBV5-1 with TRBJ2-1; 13 bases agree with TRBD2. The CDR3 spans 15 residues. J gave up 9 bases and V 3 bases, and 6 bases lay outside the gene matches. The germline gives CDR1 SGHRS, CDR2 YFSETQ. The CDR3 DNA is TGCGCCAGCAGCTCCGGACTAGCGGGAGAGGGTGAGCAGTTCTTC. Protein product: CASSSGLAGEGEQFF.

V and J are TRBV12-2 and TRBJ1-5; whether TRBD1, the table's D call, matches the DNA was not checked. TRBV12-2 is tagged as a pseudogene. This CDR3 contains 17 residues. Here the CDR3 DNA reads TGTGCAAGTCGAGTTTCCACGAGGGGGACGGGACGTCAGCCCCAGCATTTT. Encoded protein: CASRVSTRGTGRQPQHF.

The V gene is TRBV30, the J gene TRBJ1-1; unclear D gene. The CDR3 length is 14 residues. Germline CDR1 reads GTSNPN; CDR2 reads SVGIG (reference sequence). V lost 1 base and J lost 0, with 9 bases in between. The CDR3 sequence is CAWSDYGMNTEAFF. CDR3 nucleotide sequence: TGTGCCTGGAGTGACTACGGGATGAACACTGAAGCTTTCTTT.

The rearrangement joins TRBV28 to TRBJ2-1, with 11 nucleotides matching TRBD2. Germline V lookup: CDR1 MDHEN, CDR2 SYDVKM. The V segment lost 6 bases and the J segment 8 bases; nucleotides outside the gene matches: 9. CDR3 length: 15 amino acids. The CDR3 protein is CASSRPTSGSDEQFF. For the CDR3, the DNA is TGTGCCAGCAGCCGCCCTACTAGCGGGAGCGATGAGCAGTTCTTC.

This clone was recorded only once. In DNA form, the CDR3 reads TGTGCCAGCAGACAGGGGGCCTACAATGAGCAGTTCTTC. Translating it yields CASRQGAYNEQFF. This rearrangement joins TRBV28 to TRBJ2-1, with TRBD1 matching over 8 bases. The CDR3 has 13 amino acids. CDR1 is MDHEN, CDR2 SYDVKM, per germline. V lost 6 bases, J lost 2 bases, and 0 bases stayed unmatched.

The CDR3 sequence: CASSFSGQRGADTQYF. As DNA, the CDR3 is TGTGCCAGCAGCTTTAGCGGGCAAAGAGGCGCAGATACGCAGTATTTT. The chain combines TRBV7-9 with TRBJ2-3, with 7 bases lining up with TRBD2. There are 16 residues in the CDR3. Germline V lookup: CDR1 SEHNR, CDR2 FQNEAQ (reference sequence). Losses at the gene ends were 3 bases for V and 4 bases for J; bases not matched to a gene: 10.

The chain has TRBV6-1 and TRBJ2-7, with a possible D match to TRBD1 (6 bases). Germline lookup yields CDR1 MNHNS and CDR2 SASEGT. V lost 0 bases to trimming and J lost 3 bases, with 12 bases between them. The CDR3 loop spans 15 amino acids. This CDR3 is CASSEAGAEYYEQYF. The CDR3 DNA is TGTGCCAGCAGTGAAGCGGGGGCTGAATACTACGAGCAGTACTTC.

J is TRBJ2-2 and V is TRBV10-1; a possible D gene is TRBD1 (8 bases). Germline V gene data show CDR1 as WNHNN and CDR2 as SYGVQD (reference sequence). V was pared by 5 bases and J by 7 bases, with 14 bases between. This CDR3 region has 14 residues. CDR3 protein: CASSKDREGGELFF. CDR3 coding DNA: TGCGCCAGCAGTAAGGACAGGGAGGGCGGGGAGCTGTTTTTT.

As regards this clone: The sample contains more than one DNA sequence encoding this CDR3. The rearrangement uses TRBV19 and TRBJ2-5; D gene unclear. The germline V and J ends were trimmed by 1 base and 1 base, with 4 bases remaining between them. Per germline, CDR1 LNHDA and CDR2 SQIVND (reference sequence). This CDR3 has 13 amino acids. CDR3 in DNA: TGTGCCAGTAGTATAGGGGTCCAAGAGACCCAGTACTTC. Encoded protein: CASSIGVQETQYF.

Comment on this clone: The sample contains more than one DNA sequence encoding this CDR3. The chain has TRBV7-2 and TRBJ1-5; D perhaps matches TRBD1 (6 bases). The length of the CDR3 is 13 residues. Germline CDR1 and CDR2: SGHTA and FQGNSA. Trimming took off 5 bases at V and 5 bases at J, with 10 bases between the two ends. The DNA for the CDR3 is TGTGCCAGCAGCCTACAGGGTGATCAGCCCCAGCATTTT. Its translation: CASSLQGDQPQHF.

The CDR3 nucleotides read TGTGCCAGCACCGGAACAGGTAAACTCAAACCCCAGCATTTT. It codes for CASTGTGKLKPQHF. This sequence joins TRBV28 and TRBJ1-5, with D perhaps matching TRBD1 (5 bases). The germline CDR1 and CDR2 sequences are MDHEN and SYDVKM. Trimming stripped 7 bases from V and 10 bases from J, with 20 bases between. This CDR3 region has 14 residues.

The chain is built from TRBV28 and TRBJ1-1, with D tentatively TRBD1 (5 bases). Trimming removed 3 bases at V and 13 bases at J, with 18 bases between. Looked up from germline, CDR1 is MDHEN and CDR2 is SYDVKM. The CDR3 totals 13 residues. DNA of the CDR3: TGTGCCAGCAGTTTCGAGGGGAGTTTGTATAGTTTCTTT. Its translation: CASSFEGSLYSFF.